This passage covers 26 T cell receptor beta chains from one sample sequenced in a study of T cell responses to AZD1222 COVID-19 vaccine. The table came from immunoSEQ multiplex PCR; TCRdb's copy has only in-frame clones and leaves some out. The sample lists 150,000 to 170,000 clones, 86% occurring once. The sequenced sample was peripheral blood, obtained on day 0 of MenACWY control vaccination. These receptors were collected from an adult in good health.

V gene TRBV2 combines with J gene TRBJ1-2; 10 nucleotides agree with TRBD1. Germline values: CDR1 SNHLY, CDR2 FYNNEI. Losses at the gene ends were 6 bases for V and 8 bases for J; bases not matched to a gene: 9. The CDR3 runs to 14 residues. CDR3 nucleotide sequence: TGTGCCAGCAGCGCTGGGACAGGGGTAAGCGGCTACACCTTC. Translated, it gives CASSAGTGVSGYTF.

The J gene is TRBJ1-2, the V gene TRBV6-5; no definite D call. V was pared by 10 bases and J by 2 bases, with 14 bases between. This CDR3 spans 13 amino acids. Germline CDR1 and CDR2: MNHEY and SVGAGI. CDR3 bases: TGTGCCACCCTGCGAAGTGGAAACTATGGCTACACCTTC. This sequence encodes CATLRSGNYGYTF.

This chain joins TRBV4-1 and TRBJ1-1; D unclear. Looked up from germline, CDR1 is MGHRA and CDR2 is YSYEKL. V lost 4 bases, J lost 1 base, and 13 bases lay in between. This CDR3 is 15 amino acids long. This CDR3 is CASSPLAGGNTEAFF. The CDR3, as DNA: TGCGCCAGCAGCCCCCTTGCGGGTGGGAACACTGAAGCTTTCTTT.

With respect to this clone: One junction end disagrees with the germline gene, perhaps due to a read error. This chain links TRBV6-5 with TRBJ1-1, with 7 bases aligning to TRBD1. The CDR3 is made up of 13 amino acids. The V gene's germline CDR1 is MNHEY and CDR2 SVGAGI. The CDR3 protein is CASKAGGADSPPF. The CDR3 nucleotides read TGTGCCAGCAAGGCAGGGGGGGCAGACTCACCTCCCTTT.

V and J are TRBV10-3 and TRBJ1-1; D is uncertain. The CDR3 consists of 11 residues. V lost 4 bases to trimming and J lost 9 bases, with 9 bases between them. Germline V gene sequence: CDR1 ENHRY, CDR2 SYGVKD. In DNA, the CDR3 is TGTGCCATCAGTGCAAAAGATCAAGCTTTCTTT. Translation gives CAISAKDQAFF.

The genes are TRBV5-1 and TRBJ1-1; TRBD1 matches at 11 bases. The CDR3 runs 18 residues. Germline V gives CDR1 SGHRS, CDR2 YFSETQ. V lost 0 bases and J lost 1; bases outside the gene matches: 8. DNA for the CDR3: TGCGCCAGCAGCTTGGTATGGGACAGGGGGTATCGGAACACTGAAGCTTTCTTT. This translates into CASSLVWDRGYRNTEAFF. Together with reference TRBV5-1 and TRBJ1-1, the CDR3 gives the full variable domain: KAGVTQTPRYLIKTRGQQVTLSCSPISGHRSVSWYQQTPGQGLQFLFEYFSETQRNKGNFPGRFSGRQFSNSRSEMNVSTLELGDSALYLCASSLVWDRGYRNTEAFFGQGTRLTVV.

This chain uses TRBV5-5 with TRBJ2-7; no definite D call. V was pared by 3 bases and J by 4 bases, with 17 bases between. This CDR3 region has 15 residues. The germline CDR1 and CDR2 sequences are SGHKS and YYEKEE (reference sequence). The CDR3 sequence is CASSYRMGGVYEQYV. CDR3 bases: TGTGCCAGCAGCTACCGCATGGGCGGAGTATACGAGCAGTACGTC.

This clone occurred once. The gene calls are TRBV6-2 or TRBV6-3 and TRBJ1-2; D remains unclear. Germline loops: CDR1 MNHEY, CDR2 SVGEGT. The V and J ends lost 2 bases and 5 bases respectively, with 9 bases between them. The CDR3 covers 13 residues. CDR3 sequence: CASSYGPRYGYTF. In DNA form, the CDR3 reads TGTGCCAGCAGTTACGGACCGCGTTATGGCTACACCTTC.

The chain employs TRBV7-2 and TRBJ1-1, with D uncertain. The CDR3 consists of 14 residues. Germline-derived CDR1 and CDR2 are SGHTA and FQGNSA. Trimming removed 1 base from V and 6 bases from J, with 12 bases in between. CDR3 DNA: TGTGCCAGCAGCTTAGAACGGACCCGGGCTGAAGCTTTCTTT. As protein: CASSLERTRAEAFF.

This chain links TRBV2 with TRBJ2-2; D ambiguous. This CDR3 has 13 residues. Germline values: CDR1 SNHLY, CDR2 FYNNEI. Trimming removed 6 bases at V and 7 bases at J, with 12 bases between. DNA of the CDR3: TGTGCCAGCAGGGGCACTGAGATCGGGGAGCTGTTTTTT. It specifies CASRGTEIGELFF.

The chain uses TRBV4-1 and TRBJ1-1; no definite D call. V was trimmed by 3 bases and J by 5 bases, leaving 13 bases between them. This CDR3 is built from 14 residues. Germline values: CDR1 MGHRA, CDR2 YSYEKL. CDR3 DNA sequence: TGCGCCAGCAGCCAGACGGAGGTATGGACTGAAGCTTTCTTT. This codes for CASSQTEVWTEAFF.

V usage is TRBV14 and J usage is TRBJ1-4, with 9 bases fitting TRBD1. Germline assignment: CDR1 SGHDN and CDR2 FVKESK. J lost 4 bases, V lost 4 bases, and 4 bases had no gene match. CDR3 length: 15 amino acids. The CDR3 DNA is TGTGCCAGCAGCCCCTGGGACAGGGATAATGAAAAACTGTTTTTT. This sequence encodes CASSPWDRDNEKLFF.

The chain has TRBV9 and TRBJ2-1; 8 positions agree with TRBD2. The CDR3 covers 14 residues. Per germline, CDR1 SGDLS and CDR2 YYNGEE. The V segment lost 8 bases and the J segment 1 base; nucleotides outside the gene matches: 5. In nucleotides, the CDR3 is TGTGCCAGTCAAGCGGGAGAATCCTACAATGAGCAGTTCTTC. This codes for CASQAGESYNEQFF.

The V call is TRBV10-3, the J call TRBJ1-2; unclear D gene. The germline V gene encodes CDR1 ENHRY and CDR2 SYGVKD. V was shortened by 6 bases and J by 0 bases, with 8 bases between the two germline ends. The CDR3 loop spans 13 amino acids. CDR3 bases: TGTGCCATCAGCCCCCCCTCTAACTATGGCTACACCTTC. Its protein is CAISPPSNYGYTF.

The rearrangement links TRBV6-1 to TRBJ1-1; D gene unclear. This CDR3 spans 14 amino acids. Trimming took off 6 bases at V and 5 bases at J, with 16 bases between the two ends. In germline, CDR1 is MNHNS, CDR2 SASEGT. The CDR3 loop reads CASSLTGRGTEAFF. The CDR3 DNA is TGTGCCAGCAGCCTGACGGGAAGAGGGACTGAAGCTTTCTTT.

There are a few counts of this clone. An end of the junction does not agree with germline; a read error may underlie this. The rearrangement uses TRBV5-8 and TRBJ2-1; no clear D. Germline V CDR1 and CDR2: SGHTS, YDEGEE. The CDR3 consists of 12 residues. CDR3 nucleotide sequence: TGTGCCAGCAGCTTATCTCTGAATGGGCAGTTCTTC. This sequence encodes CASSLSLNGQFF.

The chain combines TRBV28 with TRBJ1-1; TRBD1 might be the D (6 bases). Trimming stripped 2 bases from V and 2 bases from J, with 9 bases between. The germline CDR1 and CDR2 sequences are MDHEN and SYDVKM. CDR3 size: 14 residues. This CDR3 is CASSLPGVNTEAFF. The CDR3 DNA sequence: TGTGCCAGCAGTTTACCAGGGGTAAACACTGAAGCTTTCTTT.

The chain uses TRBV4-3 and TRBJ1-1; TRBD1 aligns across 8 bases. The CDR3 contains 17 residues. V gave up 0 bases and J gave up 4 bases; unmatched junction bases: 10. Germline values: CDR1 LGHNA, CDR2 YSLEER. CDR3: CASSQDSYSTGGTEAFF. In DNA, the CDR3 is TGCGCCAGCAGCCAAGATTCTTATTCTACAGGGGGCACTGAAGCTTTCTTT.

The rearrangement joins TRBV27 to TRBJ1-1, with 11 bases that match TRBD1. The CDR3 has 17 residues. Germline V gives CDR1 MNHEY, CDR2 SMNVEV (reference sequence). Trimming at V came to 3 bases and at J to 5 bases, leaving 11 bases not matched to a gene. The CDR3 is CASSFRGQGAPRTEAFF. The CDR3 DNA is TGTGCCAGCAGTTTCCGTGGACAGGGGGCCCCTCGGACTGAAGCTTTCTTT.

The chain uses TRBV6-7 and TRBJ2-2; 12 nucleotides match TRBD2. TRBV6-7 falls under the ORF class, with uncertain function. The CDR3 covers 16 residues. J gave up 3 bases and V 6 bases, and 5 bases lay outside the gene matches. The CDR3 protein is CASSRGLAGYTGELFF. The CDR3 region has the DNA TGTGCCAGCAGCCGTGGACTAGCGGGGTACACCGGGGAGCTGTTTTTT.

This sequence joins TRBV12-5 and TRBJ2-7, with 10 bases identical to TRBD1. Germline CDR1 and CDR2: LGHNT and FRNRAP. This CDR3 spans 14 amino acids. Trimming cost V 5 bases and J 6 bases; bases outside gene matches: 7. CDR3 nucleotide sequence: TGTGCTAGTGGTGGTGACAGGGGGCTAAGCGAGCAGTACTTC. As protein: CASGGDRGLSEQYF.

The J gene is TRBJ1-5, the V gene TRBV10-3, with D perhaps matching TRBD1 (5 bases). The CDR3 contains 14 residues. The V gene lost 7 bases and the J gene lost 5 bases, with 15 bases spanning the gap. Germline loops: CDR1 ENHRY, CDR2 SYGVKD. The CDR3 nucleotides are TGTGCCATCAAGGGACGGGGGGGAGATCAGCCCCAGCATTTT. As protein: CAIKGRGGDQPQHF.

The chain combines TRBV28 with TRBJ2-2; D call uncertain. V lost 6 bases and J lost 1, with 9 bases in between. The germline gives CDR1 MDHEN, CDR2 SYDVKM. CDR3 length: 14 amino acids. This CDR3 is CASRRSRNTGELFF. The DNA of the CDR3 is TGTGCCAGCAGGCGGTCTCGGAACACCGGGGAGCTGTTTTTT.

The chain links TRBV7-2 to TRBJ1-5; the D gene is possibly TRBD1 (5 bases). The ends were cut back, 5 bases at V and 2 bases at J, with 19 bases in the middle. This CDR3 has 17 amino acids. The germline CDR1 and CDR2 sequences are SGHTA and FQGNSA. In DNA, the CDR3 is TGTGCCAGCAGCCTACGGTTAAGAACAGGACGCAATCAGCCCCAGCATTTT. It translates to CASSLRLRTGRNQPQHF. The variable domain in full, completed from reference TRBV7-2 and TRBJ1-5, reads GAGVSQSPSNKVTEKGKDVELRCDPISGHTALYWYRQSLGQGLEFLIYFQGNSAPDKSGLPSDRFSAERTGGSVSTLTIQRTQQEDSAVYLCASSLRLRTGRNQPQHFGDGTRLSIL.

The sample holds a few counts of this clone. The chain has TRBV10-3 and TRBJ1-1; 7 bases are a match to TRBD1. Unmatched junction bases numbered 14, after V lost 6 bases and J lost 1 base. CDR1 is ENHRY and CDR2 is SYGVKD in the germline V gene. This CDR3 is built from 17 residues. This CDR3 reads CAISLTDRDIRNTEAFF. The CDR3, as DNA: TGTGCCATCAGCCTTACAGACAGGGATATTCGGAACACTGAAGCTTTCTTT.

This sequence joins TRBV7-3 and TRBJ2-5, with D maybe TRBD1 (5 bases). Between the trimmed V and J ends, which lost 5 bases and 0 bases, there was a span of 10 bases. Germline CDR1 and CDR2: SGHTA and FQGTGA. The CDR3 has 14 amino acids. In DNA form, the CDR3 reads TGTGCCAGCAGCCGTGACAGTTACCAAGAGACCCAGTACTTC. Its translation is CASSRDSYQETQYF.